The 20 T cell receptor beta chains reported below all come from one sample, sequenced in a study of beta chain features in type 1 diabetes. Expressed TCRB transcripts were sequenced because the entire RNA isolate underwent reverse transcription. Measured with immunoSEQ multiplex PCR; TCRdb has only the in-frame clones, and not every one. The data hold 250,000 or so clones, with 25% to 35% observed a single time. Material for sequencing was central memory CD4+ T cells from blood. The receptors shown here come from a man under 40 in good health.

The sample holds a few counts of this clone. This chain uses TRBV5-6 with TRBJ1-5, with a possible D match to TRBD1 (6 bases). The V gene's germline CDR1 is SGHDT and CDR2 YYEEEE. Trimming removed 2 bases from V and 0 bases from J, with 9 bases in between. This CDR3 spans 15 amino acids. This chain's CDR3 is CASSFRRGSNQPQHF. CDR3 DNA: TGTGCCAGCAGCTTTCGCAGGGGTAGCAATCAGCCCCAGCATTTT.

V gene TRBV5-1 combines with J gene TRBJ2-1; D is ambiguous. Trimming pared 4 bases from V and 0 bases from J, leaving 8 bases between. The CDR3 runs 14 residues. Germline V lookup: CDR1 SGHRS, CDR2 YFSETQ. CDR3 bases: TGCGCCAGCAGCCCGAGCCTCTCCTACAATGAGCAGTTCTTC. Its protein product is CASSPSLSYNEQFF.

The chain is built from TRBV9 and TRBJ1-6; 9 positions agree with TRBD1. With 4 bases clipped from V and 5 bases from J, the junction kept 4 bases outside the gene matches. The CDR3 extends over 15 amino acids. Germline V gene lookup returns CDR1 SGDLS and CDR2 YYNGEE. The CDR3 DNA reads TGTGCCAGCAGCCCTGGGACAGGGAATAATTCACCCCTCCACTTT. Translation gives CASSPGTGNNSPLHF. Full variable domain (remainder filled in from reference TRBV9 and TRBJ1-6): DSGVTQTPKHLITATGQRVTLRCSPRSGDLSVYWYQQSLDQGLQFLIQYYNGEERAKGNILERFSAQQFPDLHSELNLSSLELGDSALYFCASSPGTGNNSPLHFGNGTRLTVT.

This clone was observed a few times. The chain employs TRBV30 and TRBJ2-2; the D is unclear. Per the germline V gene, CDR1 is GTSNPN and CDR2 is SVGIG (reference sequence). The V gene lost 4 bases and the J gene lost 4 bases, with 7 bases spanning the gap. The CDR3 contains 12 residues. Here the CDR3 DNA reads TGTGCCTGGAAACTATCCACCGGGGAGCTGTTTTTT. Translation gives CAWKLSTGELFF.

The V call is TRBV6-6, the J call TRBJ1-5; 7 nucleotides agree with TRBD1. With V trimmed by 2 bases and J by 12 bases, 4 bases remained unmatched. CDR1 MNHNY and CDR2 SVGAGI come from the germline V gene (reference sequence). The length of the CDR3 is 12 residues. This CDR3 is CASSYDRAFQHF. Here the CDR3 DNA reads TGTGCCAGCAGTTACGACAGGGCGTTCCAGCATTTT.

The rearrangement joins TRBV30 to TRBJ1-1; a possible D gene is TRBD1 (5 bases). This CDR3 is built from 15 residues. Germline V gene lookup returns CDR1 GTSNPN and CDR2 SVGIG (reference sequence). The germline V and J ends were trimmed by 2 bases and 3 bases, with 16 bases remaining between them. The CDR3 DNA sequence: TGTGCCTGGAGTTCCCCAGGGAGGTTGGACACTGAAGCTTTCTTT. It yields the protein CAWSSPGRLDTEAFF.

On this clone itself: The sample has other DNA sequences that encode this CDR3 too. The chain uses TRBV7-9 and TRBJ2-1; D perhaps matches TRBD2 (5 bases). Per the germline V gene, CDR1 is SEHNR and CDR2 is FQNEAQ (reference sequence). This CDR3 has 11 amino acids. Between the trimmed V and J ends, which lost 4 bases and 10 bases, there was a span of 8 bases. The CDR3 DNA sequence: TGTGCCAGCAGCTCACTAGTAGAGCAGTTCTTC. It is translated as CASSSLVEQFF.

There are a few counts of this clone. This rearrangement joins TRBV5-1 to TRBJ1-2; D is undetermined. Germline V gene sequence: CDR1 SGHRS, CDR2 YFSETQ. V was trimmed by 4 bases and J by 7 bases, leaving 11 bases between them. The CDR3 has 12 residues. CDR3 bases: TGCGCCAGCAGCCCCGCTTTGGGTGGCTACACCTTC. Protein: CASSPALGGYTF. The whole variable domain, remainder taken from reference TRBV5-1 and TRBJ1-2, is KAGVTQTPRYLIKTRGQQVTLSCSPISGHRSVSWYQQTPGQGLQFLFEYFSETQRNKGNFPGRFSGRQFSNSRSEMNVSTLELGDSALYLCASSPALGGYTFGSGTRLTVV.

The V gene is TRBV30, the J gene TRBJ2-3; no firm D call. CDR3 length: 11 amino acids. Trimming stripped 2 bases from V and 6 bases from J, with 6 bases between. Germline V lookup: CDR1 GTSNPN, CDR2 SVGIG (reference sequence). CDR3 nucleotides: TGTGCCTGGAGTCTCGGGGATACGCAGTATTTT. It translates to CAWSLGDTQYF.

In its sample, this clone was seen a few times. V is TRBV5-4 and J is TRBJ1-1; 7 positions match TRBD1. This CDR3 spans 14 amino acids. Trimming cost V 2 bases and J 5 bases; bases outside gene matches: 6. From germline, CDR1 is SGHNT and CDR2 YYREEE (reference sequence). Here the CDR3 reads CASSFGTVGTEAFF. DNA for the CDR3: TGTGCCAGCAGCTTCGGGACAGTAGGGACTGAAGCTTTCTTT.

The J gene is TRBJ2-1, the V gene TRBV5-1, with a possible D match to TRBD2 (6 bases). Trimming shortened V by 5 bases and J by 4 bases, and 13 bases separated the two germline ends. This CDR3 spans 14 amino acids. Germline-derived CDR1 and CDR2 are SGHRS and YFSETQ. CDR3 sequence reads: CASSWASEYNEQFF. In DNA, the CDR3 is TGCGCCAGCAGTTGGGCTAGCGAGTACAATGAGCAGTTCTTC.

The J gene is TRBJ2-3, the V gene TRBV2; TRBD2 might be the D (6 bases). Germline V gene lookup returns CDR1 SNHLY and CDR2 FYNNEI. The CDR3 length is 16 residues. V was cut by 6 bases and J by 0 bases, with 16 bases left in between. The CDR3: CASSLRELSSTDTQYF. The CDR3 nucleotides read TGTGCCAGCAGCTTGCGGGAACTTTCTAGCACAGATACGCAGTATTTT. Together with reference TRBV2 and TRBJ2-3, the CDR3 gives the full variable domain: EPEVTQTPSHQVTQMGQEVILRCVPISNHLYFYWYRQILGQKVEFLVSFYNNEISEKSEIFDDQFSVERPDGSNFTLKIRSTKLEDSAMYFCASSLRELSSTDTQYFGPGTRLTVL.

The sample holds a few counts of this clone. One base away lies a much larger clone, so this may be a sequencing read error. This specimen includes other DNA sequences encoding the same CDR3. The rearrangement links TRBV5-1 to TRBJ2-5, with a weak D call TRBD2 (7 bases). Germline V CDR1 and CDR2: SGHRS, YFSETQ. This CDR3 is built from 15 residues. Trimming took 2 bases from V and 4 from J, leaving 15 bases between them. The chain's CDR3 is CASSFGGSGGETQYF. For the CDR3, the DNA is TGCGCCAGCAGCTTTGGGGGCTCGGGGGGAGAGACCCAGTACTTC.

The CDR3 loop is CACLSLGYGYTF. As DNA, the CDR3 is TGTGCCTGCTTGTCTTTGGGCTATGGCTACACCTTC. The rearrangement joins TRBV30 to TRBJ1-2; the D is unclear. CDR3 length equals 12 residues. Germline V gives CDR1 GTSNPN, CDR2 SVGIG (reference sequence). V was clipped by 6 bases and J by 4 bases, with 12 bases between them. The full variable domain, completed using reference TRBV30 and TRBJ1-2, is SQTIHQWPATLVQPVGSPLSLECTVEGTSNPNLYWYRQAAGRGLQLLFYSVGIGQISSEVPQNLSASRPQDRQFILSSKKLLLSDSGFYLCACLSLGYGYTFGSGTRLTVV.

The rearrangement joins TRBV11-2 to TRBJ1-1; D call uncertain. The CDR3 extends over 13 amino acids. Germline lookup yields CDR1 SGHAT and CDR2 FQNNGV. Deletions cut 6 bases from V and 6 bases from J, with 14 bases between. The CDR3 is CASRPLGPAEAFF. CDR3 DNA: TGTGCCAGCAGACCGTTGGGCCCCGCTGAAGCTTTCTTT. The full variable domain, rest sourced from reference TRBV11-2 and TRBJ1-1, is EAGVAQSPRYKIIEKRQSVAFWCNPISGHATLYWYQQILGQGPKLLIQFQNNGVVDDSQLPKDRFSAERLKGVDSTLKIQPAKLEDSAVYLCASRPLGPAEAFFGQGTRLTVV.

This clone was seen a few times. The chain uses TRBV29-1 and TRBJ1-5; no clear D. Germline CDR1 reads SQVTM; CDR2 reads ANQGSEA. Trimming took off 4 bases at V and 5 bases at J, with 12 bases between the two ends. The CDR3 runs 13 residues. The CDR3 nucleotides read TGCAGCGTTGGGCACAGATTCGATCAGCCCCAGCATTTT. Amino acids: CSVGHRFDQPQHF.

This clone was detected a few times. The chain employs TRBV5-4 and TRBJ2-5; D possibly matches TRBD1 or TRBD2 (5 bases each). This CDR3 is 14 amino acids long. V shed 0 bases and J shed 5 bases, with 11 bases lying between them. CDR1 is SGHNT, CDR2 YYREEE, per germline (reference sequence). The CDR3 sequence: CASSLGGRVETQYF. The CDR3 DNA reads TGTGCCAGCAGCTTGGGGGGGAGAGTTGAGACCCAGTACTTC. Together with reference TRBV5-4 and TRBJ2-5, the CDR3 gives the full variable domain: ETGVTQSPTHLIKTRGQQVTLRCSSQSGHNTVSWYQQALGQGPQFIFQYYREEENGRGNFPPRFSGLQFPNYSSELNVNALELDDSALYLCASSLGGRVETQYFGPGTRLLVL.

This chain connects TRBV5-6 to TRBJ2-5, with D possibly being TRBD2 (5 bases). Trimming removed 4 bases at V and 4 bases at J, with 5 bases between. There are 11 residues in the CDR3. In germline, CDR1 is SGHDT, CDR2 YYEEEE. This chain's CDR3 is CASSRGETQYF. Written as DNA, the CDR3 is TGTGCCAGCAGCCGGGGAGAGACCCAGTACTTC.

The V and J genes are TRBV30 and TRBJ1-2, with 8 bases lining up with TRBD1. This CDR3 is 15 amino acids long. V trimming: 0 bases; J trimming: 10 bases; junction bases outside the gene matches: 13. Per germline, CDR1 GTSNPN and CDR2 SVGIG (reference sequence). The chain's CDR3 is CAWSVLPTGETPYTF. DNA of the CDR3: TGTGCCTGGAGTGTTTTACCGACAGGGGAGACTCCCTACACCTTC.

Written as DNA, the CDR3 is TGTGCCAGCAGCTTAGGGTCTTTGGGCACAGATACGCAGTATTTT. It is translated as CASSLGSLGTDTQYF. The chain couples TRBV7-8 to TRBJ2-3; D unresolved. The CDR3 covers 15 residues. V gave up 1 base and J gave up 1 base, with 9 bases separating them. Germline CDR1 reads SGHVS; CDR2 reads FQNEAQ.